The rows below give T cell receptor beta chains drawn from one sample of a study of shared clonotypes between healthy human individuals. The protocol was immunoSEQ multiplex PCR, while the TCRdb copy is restricted to in-frame clones and leaves out a portion. This sample yields just over 2,000,000 clones, of which 85% to 95% are seen a single time; 0.13% belongs to the top ten. Sequences were obtained from naive CD4+ T cells sorted from blood. The origin of the receptors is a man younger than 35 in good health. CDR3s include the opening cysteine and the closing phenylalanine or tryptophan. Each record gives: V gene, J gene, clone size, D gene, CDR3 DNA, CDR3 protein. The D gene is left open where the match is weak. Some rows mark clone size as missing; the rest say once, few, many or name a class of expanded clone.

TRBV7-6,TRBJ2-3,NA,TRBD2,TGTGCCAGCAGCACCGGGACTAGTGCGCAGTATTTT,CASSTGTSAQYF
TRBV11-2,TRBJ2-5,NA,NA,TGTGCCAGCAGCTTAGCCAGGGTAGGGGAGACCCAGTACTTC,CASSLARVGETQYF
TRBV2,TRBJ2-7,NA,NA,TGTGCCAGCAGTAGAGTCTACGAGCAGTACTTC,CASSRVYEQYF
TRBV2,TRBJ1-5,NA,NA,TGTGCCAGCACCCTAAGGGCAGAAATTAGCAATCAGCCCCAGCATTTT,CASTLRAEISNQPQHF
TRBV2,TRBJ2-3,NA,TRBD2,TGTGCCAGCAGTGAACAAGCGGGGTCGACAGATACGCAGTATTTT,CASSEQAGSTDTQYF
TRBV7-9,TRBJ1-1,NA,NA,TGTGCCAGCAGCTTAGCGCTCGGCGGTCCTGAAGCTTTCTTT,CASSLALGGPEAFF
TRBV6-1,TRBJ2-3,NA,NA,TGTGCCAGCAGTGAAGTAGGTAGCTACACAGATACGCAGTATTTT,CASSEVGSYTDTQYF
TRBV29-1,TRBJ2-7,once,TRBD1,TGCAGCGGATACAGGGGGAGCAGGGGGTCCACCTACGAGCAGTACTTC,CSGYRGSRGSTYEQYF
TRBV5-1,TRBJ2-7,NA,NA,TGCGCCAGCAGCTTGGCCACCACGCCATGGCTCTACGAGCAGTACTTC,CASSLATTPWLYEQYF
TRBV6-1,TRBJ2-2,NA,TRBD2,TGTGCCAGCAGTATCTTACTAGCGGGGGACGGGGAGCTGTTTTTT,CASSILLAGDGELFF
TRBV28,TRBJ1-5,NA,NA,TGTGCCAGCATCGACGGTAGCAATCAGCCCCAGCATTTT,CASIDGSNQPQHF
TRBV10-1,TRBJ2-5,NA,NA,TGCGCCAGCAGTGACAACAGGAAAAAAGAGACCCAGTACTTC,CASSDNRKKETQYF
TRBV30,TRBJ1-3,NA,NA,TGTGCCTGGAAACACTCTGGAAACACCATATATTTT,CAWKHSGNTIYF
TRBV4-1,TRBJ2-2,NA,TRBD1,TGCGCCAGCAGCCAAATTGTAGTGACAGGGACAATCTGGGAGCTGTTTTTT,CASSQIVVTGTIWELFF
TRBV5-4,TRBJ2-7,NA,NA,TGTGCCAGCAGCCCACCACCGGGGAGGGGGGCCTACGAGCAGTACTTC,CASSPPPGRGAYEQYF
TRBV4-3,TRBJ2-4,NA,TRBD2,TGCGCCAGCAGCCAAGATACGACTAGCAGTAATGGCATTCAGTACTTC,CASSQDTTSSNGIQYF
TRBV18,TRBJ2-5,NA,NA,TGTGCCAGCTCGCAACAGGGTCTTGCGGAGACCCAGTACTTC,CASSQQGLAETQYF
TRBV2,TRBJ2-7,NA,NA,TGTGCCAGCAGTGCTGGACTACCTTACGAGCAGTACTTC,CASSAGLPYEQYF
TRBV19,TRBJ2-7,few,NA,TGTGCCAGTAGTATAGATCGAGTTAGCGGCTACGAGCAGTACTTC,CASSIDRVSGYEQYF
TRBV19,TRBJ2-2,NA,TRBD2,TGTGCCAGTACCGGCCTGAGAGCGGGAGGTGGGTGGGCCGGGGAGCTGTTTTTT,CASTGLRAGGGWAGELFF
TRBV10-1,TRBJ2-7,NA,TRBD2,TGCGCCAGCAGTGAGGGGACGGGAGGGCCCTTCTACGAGCAGTACTTC,CASSEGTGGPFYEQYF
TRBV30,TRBJ1-4,NA,NA,TGTGCCTGGAGTTCACTGGGGGGGTTTGATGAAAAACTGTTTTTT,CAWSSLGGFDEKLFF
TRBV7-9,TRBJ1-6,many,NA,TGTGCCAGCAGTCACAGGGCGGTAGGTTCACCCCTCCACTTT,CASSHRAVGSPLHF
TRBV10-3,TRBJ1-1,NA,NA,TGTGCCATCAGTGAGGGGGTTGATGAAGCTTTCTTT,CAISEGVDEAFF
TRBV18,TRBJ1-4,NA,NA,TGTGCCAGCTCACCACTGACACAGGGAGGTGAAAAACTGTTTTTT,CASSPLTQGGEKLFF
TRBV7-2,TRBJ2-7,few,NA,TGTGCCAGCAGCGCGGAAATATCCTCCTACGAGCAGTACTTC,CASSAEISSYEQYF
TRBV5-1,TRBJ2-7,NA,NA,TGCGCCAGCAGCCTAAGGACAGCTTACGAGCAGTACTTC,CASSLRTAYEQYF